These 25 T cell receptor beta chains share one sample of origin, sequenced in a study of T-cell reconstitution after alpha-beta-depleted transplantation in children. Unique molecular identifiers were used to barcode this TCRbeta library. TCRdb reprocessed the PCR reads with MiXCR, giving one entry per CDR3 protein. The data show about 300,000 distinct CDR3 sequences, with around 9.1% seen just once and roughly 7% held by the top ten. Source: PBMCs, taken before TCRalphabeta/CD19-depleted stem cell transplant. These receptors were taken from a boy under three years old with acute myeloid leukemia, due to receive a stem cell transplant.

The sample holds many counts of this clonotype. Written as DNA, the CDR3 is TGTGCCAGCAGTTACGGACGGAAAAACACTGAAGCTTTCTTT. It encodes CASSYGRKNTEAFF. The gene calls are TRBV6-2 or TRBV6-3 and TRBJ1-1; no definite D call. Per germline, CDR1 MNHEY and CDR2 SVGEGT. Trimming took 2 bases from V and 2 from J, leaving 9 bases between them. The CDR3 contains 14 residues.

This clonotype came up many times. The CDR3 is CASSQDEPLEPLAYNEQFF. The CDR3 nucleotides read TGCGCCAGCAGCCAAGATGAACCTCTAGAGCCCCTGGCCTACAATGAGCAGTTCTTC. V gene TRBV4-1 combines with J gene TRBJ2-1; D is unclear. The V gene's germline CDR1 is MGHRA and CDR2 YSYEKL. V was cut by 0 bases and J by 2 bases, with 20 bases left in between. CDR3 length: 19 amino acids.

This clonotype was recorded many times. The chain is built from TRBV12-3 or TRBV12-4 and TRBJ1-3; unclear D gene. Trimming shortened V by 8 bases and J by 1 base, and 9 bases separated the two germline ends. The CDR3 runs to 13 residues. CDR3 protein: CASGWVSGNTIYF. In DNA, the CDR3 is TGTGCCAGCGGCTGGGTATCTGGAAACACCATATATTTT.

This clonotype was seen a handful of times. V is TRBV11-3 and J is TRBJ2-7; TRBD1 or TRBD2 may be the D gene (5 bases each). The ends were cut back, 6 bases at V and 2 bases at J, with 14 bases in the middle. The CDR3 has 14 amino acids. Germline loops: CDR1 SGHNT, CDR2 YENEEA. CDR3 amino acids: CASRRGTPPYEQYF. CDR3 DNA: TGTGCCAGCAGGAGAGGGACGCCACCCTACGAGCAGTACTTC.

This clonotype has at least ten counts. V gene TRBV5-4 combines with J gene TRBJ2-7, with D possibly matching TRBD1 (6 bases). Trimming shortened V by 3 bases and J by 2 bases, and 9 bases separated the two germline ends. Germline assignment: CDR1 SGHNT and CDR2 YYREEE (reference sequence). The CDR3 is 13 amino acids. This CDR3 is CASSYTGTYEQYF. DNA for the CDR3: TGTGCCAGCAGCTACACAGGGACCTACGAGCAGTACTTC. The full variable domain, rest sourced from reference TRBV5-4 and TRBJ2-7, is ETGVTQSPTHLIKTRGQQVTLRCSSQSGHNTVSWYQQALGQGPQFIFQYYREEENGRGNFPPRFSGLQFPNYSSELNVNALELDDSALYLCASSYTGTYEQYFGPGTRLTVT.

This clonotype has just a few counts. The V call is TRBV2, the J call TRBJ2-5; 7 bases are a match to TRBD1. CDR3 length: 14 amino acids. J lost 2 bases, V lost 7 bases, and 7 bases had no gene match. Germline CDR1 is SNHLY and CDR2 is FYNNEI. CDR3 residues: CASKTGEIQETQYF. The CDR3 DNA reads as TGTGCCAGCAAAACAGGGGAGATACAAGAGACCCAGTACTTC.

This clonotype was seen at least ten times. The rearrangement joins TRBV11-2 to TRBJ2-3; 11 bases match TRBD2. Germline V gene sequence: CDR1 SGHAT, CDR2 FQNNGV. The CDR3 sequence is 17 residues long. The J segment lost 2 bases and the V segment lost 5 bases, leaving 9 bases of the junction unmatched. The CDR3 loop is CASSTFGTSGLTDTQYF. For the CDR3, the DNA is TGTGCCAGCAGCACTTTTGGGACTAGCGGCCTCACAGATACGCAGTATTTT. Filled out from reference TRBV11-2 and TRBJ2-3, the complete variable domain reads EAGVAQSPRYKIIEKRQSVAFWCNPISGHATLYWYQQILGQGPKLLIQFQNNGVVDDSQLPKDRFSAERLKGVDSTLKIQPAKLEDSAVYLCASSTFGTSGLTDTQYFGPGTRLTVL.

Turning to this clonotype: A much larger clone is a single base away; this may be a read error. V and J are TRBV20-1 and TRBJ2-1; 7 positions agree with TRBD2. Trimming at V came to 6 bases and at J to 3 bases, leaving 8 bases not matched to a gene. Looked up from germline, CDR1 is DFQATT and CDR2 is SNEGSKA (reference sequence). CDR3 size: 14 residues. The CDR3 region is CSARLARCYNEQFF. In DNA, the CDR3 is TGCAGTGCAAGACTAGCAAGATGCTACAATGAGCAGTTCTTC.

This clonotype occurred many times. V usage is TRBV25-1 and J usage is TRBJ1-3, with a weak D call TRBD1 (5 bases). The CDR3 spans 16 residues. The germline gives CDR1 MGHDK, CDR2 SYGVNS. V lost 2 bases to trimming and J lost 4 bases, with 15 bases between them. As DNA, the CDR3 is TGTGCCAGCAGTGAAGTCGGGGCAAATAGAGGAAACACCATATATTTT. Protein product: CASSEVGANRGNTIYF.

This clonotype was counted ten times or more. The chain is built from TRBV20-1 and TRBJ2-7; D is unresolved. Germline V CDR1 and CDR2: DFQATT, SNEGSKA (reference sequence). V dropped 5 bases and J dropped 2 bases, with 16 bases sitting between them. CDR3 length: 14 amino acids. The CDR3 DNA reads TGCAGTGCTCCCTTCACAGTTCCTCCCTACGAGCAGTACTTC. It specifies CSAPFTVPPYEQYF.

As DNA, the CDR3 is TGTGCCAGCAGTTTATCCGGGACCGGCATATATACAGATACGCAGTATTTT. Translating gives CASSLSGTGIYTDTQYF. The chain joins TRBV28 to TRBJ2-3; D might be TRBD1 or TRBD2, each matching 5 bases. The CDR3 is made up of 17 amino acids. Germline-derived CDR1 and CDR2 are MDHEN and SYDVKM. The germline V and J ends were trimmed by 1 base and 3 bases, with 17 bases remaining between them.

This clonotype was picked up many times. The chain links TRBV4-3 to TRBJ2-1; 7 nucleotides align to TRBD2. This CDR3 contains 15 residues. Germline V lookup: CDR1 LGHNA, CDR2 YSLEER. After removal of 0 bases from V and 5 bases from J, the junction contained 4 bases not matched to a gene. CDR3 in DNA: TGCGCCAGCAGCCAAGAGTCTAGCGGACACAATGAGCAGTTCTTC. Translation gives CASSQESSGHNEQFF.

This clonotype came up many times. The J gene is TRBJ2-5, the V gene TRBV7-9; D not certain. CDR1 is SEHNR and CDR2 is FQNEAQ in the germline V gene (reference sequence). This CDR3 is 13 amino acids long. V gave up 2 bases and J gave up 1 base, with 5 bases separating them. The CDR3: CASSLPLQETQYF. CDR3 nucleotides: TGTGCCAGCAGCTTACCCCTCCAAGAGACCCAGTACTTC.

This clonotype has ten or more counts. This chain connects TRBV4-2 to TRBJ2-2; 13 bases align to TRBD2. V shed 4 bases and J 5 bases; nucleotides not matched to a gene: 7. CDR3 length equals 17 residues. Germline V gene lookup returns CDR1 LGHNA and CDR2 YNFKEQ. The CDR3 nucleotides are TGTGCCAGCAGCCCCCGGACTAGCGGGGGAGATACCGGGGAGCTGTTTTTT. This translates into CASSPRTSGGDTGELFF.

This clonotype was seen ten or more times. CDR3 in amino acids: CASSPAGDTQYF. The CDR3 nucleotides read TGTGCCAGCAGCCCGGCGGGAGATACGCAGTATTTT. The chain joins TRBV3-1 to TRBJ2-3, with TRBD2 as a possible D gene (5 bases). CDR1 is LGHDT and CDR2 is YNNKEL in the germline V gene (reference sequence). The V gene lost 4 bases and the J gene lost 5 bases, with 7 bases spanning the gap. The CDR3 spans 12 residues.

This clonotype was seen repeatedly, ten times or more. The chain carries TRBV5-1 and TRBJ2-3; 7 bases line up with TRBD2. The CDR3 consists of 15 residues. The germline gives CDR1 SGHRS, CDR2 YFSETQ. V gave up 4 bases and J gave up 4 bases; unmatched junction bases: 9. The CDR3 region is CASSPWGGGADTQYF. As DNA, the CDR3 is TGCGCCAGCAGCCCCTGGGGCGGGGGAGCAGATACGCAGTATTTT.

This clonotype was detected ten times or more. The J gene is TRBJ1-1, the V gene TRBV3-1; maybe TRBD1 (6 bases). V lost 3 bases and J lost 6, with 11 bases in between. There are 13 residues in the CDR3. Germline loops: CDR1 LGHDT, CDR2 YNNKEL (reference sequence). In nucleotides, the CDR3 is TGTGCCAGCAGCCAGGGACAAGTTTCTGAAGCTTTCTTT. Amino acid sequence: CASSQGQVSEAFF.

This clonotype showed up just once. Just one base apart from a much larger clone, this may be a read error. The chain combines TRBV6-5 with TRBJ2-7; no clear D. Between the trimmed V and J ends, which lost 0 bases and 0 bases, there was a span of 9 bases. The CDR3 length is 15 residues. The germline gives CDR1 MNHEY, CDR2 SVGAGI. Written as DNA, the CDR3 is TGTGCCAGCAGTTACTCGGGTGGCGACTCCTACGAGCAGTACTTC. Translating it yields CASSYSGGDSYEQYF.

Ten or more counts support this clonotype. V and J are TRBV6-1 and TRBJ2-7; 8 bases map to TRBD1. V dropped 6 bases and J dropped 0; count of bases not matched to a gene: 4. The CDR3 extends over 14 amino acids. Germline assignment: CDR1 MNHNS and CDR2 SASEGT. CDR3 nucleotides: TGTGCCAGCAGGAACAGGGGGAGCTCCTACGAGCAGTACTTC. This codes for CASRNRGSSYEQYF.

The chain is built from TRBV18 and TRBJ2-1, with TRBD2 matching 7 bases. The CDR3 runs 15 residues. Trimming took 3 bases from V and 2 from J; bases not matched to a gene: 4. In germline, CDR1 is KGHSH, CDR2 LQKENI. Here the CDR3 reads CASSPSTSAYNEQFF. The CDR3 nucleotides read TGTGCCAGCTCACCGAGTACTAGCGCCTACAATGAGCAGTTCTTC.

This clonotype was counted many times. The V call is TRBV9, the J call TRBJ1-1, with 11 bases matching TRBD1. From germline, CDR1 is SGDLS and CDR2 YYNGEE. The CDR3 loop spans 15 amino acids. The junction had 6 bases not matched to a gene; V was cut back by 3 bases and J by 5 bases. The CDR3 DNA follows: TGTGCCAGCAGCGCCGGACAGGGGGCGAGGACTGAAGCTTTCTTT. Its protein product is CASSAGQGARTEAFF.

This clonotype was seen many times. The chain is built from TRBV4-3 and TRBJ2-3; the D is unclear. The V end lost 0 bases, the J end lost 6 bases, and 13 bases lay between the germline ends. This CDR3 has 15 residues. CDR1 is LGHNA, CDR2 YSLEER, per germline. The CDR3 DNA reads TGCGCCAGCAGCCAAGATTGGATTGGGGTGGATACGCAGTATTTT. Translation gives CASSQDWIGVDTQYF.

V and J are TRBV5-4 and TRBJ1-1; D remains ambiguous. Per germline, CDR1 SGHNT and CDR2 YYREEE (reference sequence). This CDR3 region has 14 residues. V was cut by 5 bases and J by 0 bases, with 11 bases left in between. CDR3 residues: CASRDQELNTEAFF. The DNA of the CDR3 is TGTGCCAGCAGGGATCAGGAGCTGAACACTGAAGCTTTCTTT.

Many counts were recorded for this clonotype. This CDR3 reads CSARRLAELGTDTQYF. CDR3 bases: TGCAGTGCTAGAAGACTAGCGGAGCTGGGCACAGATACGCAGTATTTT. The chain carries TRBV20-1 and TRBJ2-3; 9 bases agree with TRBD2. Trimming at V came to 2 bases and at J to 1 base, leaving 7 bases not matched to a gene. The CDR3 is 16 residues long. Germline loops: CDR1 DFQATT, CDR2 SNEGSKA (reference sequence).

This clonotype was observed at least ten times. Written as DNA, the CDR3 is TGTGCCACCAGCAGAGTGGATGAGCAGTTCTTC. Translation: CATSRVDEQFF. J is TRBJ2-1 and V is TRBV15; D is uncertain. Per the germline V gene, CDR1 is LNHNV and CDR2 is YYDKDF (reference sequence). The CDR3 has 11 residues. The V end was cut by 1 base, the J end by 8 bases, with 3 bases between.